These 12 T cell receptor beta chains came from one sample sequenced in a study of blood T cell repertoires in COVID-19. Method: immunoSEQ multiplex PCR; TCRdb's copy keeps in-frame clones and lacks some. The sample has 250,000 or so clones; roughly 80% are singletons. Sequences were obtained from peripheral blood. The receptors come from a woman between 55 and 75 years old with active or convalescent COVID-19.

The gene calls are TRBV5-1 and TRBJ2-3; D unresolved. Between the trimmed V and J ends, which lost 0 bases and 0 bases, there was a span of 11 bases. The CDR3 runs 16 residues. Per the germline V gene, CDR1 is SGHRS and CDR2 is YFSETQ. The CDR3 loop is CASSLVAALSTDTQYF. The CDR3 nucleotides read TGCGCCAGCAGCTTGGTGGCGGCGTTAAGCACAGATACGCAGTATTTT.

The V call is TRBV5-1, the J call TRBJ2-7; D is uncertain. The CDR3 covers 12 residues. The V end lost 0 bases, the J end lost 3 bases, and 4 bases lay between the germline ends. Germline assignment: CDR1 SGHRS and CDR2 YFSETQ. The DNA for the CDR3 is TGCGCCAGCAGCTTGGATCGCTACGAGCAGTACTTC. Translated, it gives CASSLDRYEQYF.

This clone was recorded at least ten times. The chain has TRBV6-5 and TRBJ1-6; D gene uncertain. The germline V gene encodes CDR1 MNHEY and CDR2 SVGAGI. V lost 5 bases and J lost 9, with 8 bases in between. The CDR3 covers 12 residues. The CDR3 region is CASSTRGSPLHF. The DNA for the CDR3 is TGTGCCAGCAGTACCCGCGGTTCACCCCTCCACTTT.

This rearrangement joins TRBV2 to TRBJ2-7, with D possibly matching TRBD1 (6 bases). Trimming cost V 7 bases and J 3 bases, with 13 bases left between them. Germline CDR1 is SNHLY and CDR2 is FYNNEI. The CDR3 has 13 residues. The CDR3 is CASTKQGYYEQYV. CDR3 DNA sequence: TGTGCCAGCACCAAGCAGGGGTACTACGAGCAGTACGTC.

The CDR3 region has the DNA TGCGCCAGCAGCTTGGAGTTGGGGGCGGCGGCTGGGGCCAACGTCCTGACTTTC. The encoded protein is CASSLELGAAAGANVLTF. The rearrangement uses TRBV5-1 and TRBJ2-6; D possibly corresponds to TRBD1 (6 bases). The ends were cut back, 0 bases at V and 2 bases at J, with 15 bases in the middle. CDR3 length: 18 amino acids. Germline loops: CDR1 SGHRS, CDR2 YFSETQ.

This chain links TRBV29-1 with TRBJ2-7; perhaps TRBD1 as D (5 bases). Between the trimmed V and J ends, which lost 1 base and 3 bases, there was a span of 10 bases. In germline, CDR1 is SQVTM, CDR2 ANQGSEA. This CDR3 has 13 residues. As DNA, the CDR3 is TGCAGCGTTGAAGTAGGGGCCCACTACGAGCAGTACTTC. This encodes CSVEVGAHYEQYF.

The chain carries TRBV6-5 and TRBJ1-5; maybe TRBD1 (5 bases). CDR1 is MNHEY, CDR2 SVGAGI, per germline. The CDR3 sequence is 14 residues long. The V and J ends lost 3 bases and 3 bases respectively, with 9 bases between them. CDR3 coding DNA: TGTGCCAGCAGTTATAAGGGGTTCAATCAGCCCCAGCATTTT. Translating it yields CASSYKGFNQPQHF.

The J gene is TRBJ1-3, the V gene TRBV19, with TRBD1 matching 8 bases. Per germline, CDR1 LNHDA and CDR2 SQIVND (reference sequence). V trimming: 7 bases; J trimming: 7 bases; junction bases outside the gene matches: 3. CDR3 length equals 12 residues. The CDR3 DNA is TGTGCCAGTACAGGGGGCACGAACACCATATATTTT. It specifies CASTGGTNTIYF.

This clone has just a few counts. V gene TRBV2 combines with J gene TRBJ2-1, with unresolved D. The CDR3 contains 14 residues. Germline V gene sequence: CDR1 SNHLY, CDR2 FYNNEI. Deletions cut 8 bases from V and 4 bases from J, with 15 bases between. The CDR3 DNA reads TGTGCCAGCTCATCTAGGCGGTTGTACAATGAGCAGTTCTTC. Protein product: CASSSRRLYNEQFF.

In DNA, the CDR3 is TGTGCCAGCAGTTACGGGACAGGGGGCGTGCAGACCCAGTACTTC. Translating gives CASSYGTGGVQTQYF. V is TRBV6-2 or TRBV6-3 and J is TRBJ2-5, with 12 bases matching TRBD1. CDR1 and CDR2 (germline): MNHEY, SVGEGT. The V gene end was trimmed by 2 bases and the J gene end by 6 bases; junction bases not matched to a gene: 4. CDR3 size: 15 residues.

The chain uses TRBV5-4 and TRBJ2-7; TRBD2 matches 10 bases. CDR1 SGHNT and CDR2 YYREEE come from the germline V gene (reference sequence). The CDR3 length is 13 residues. The junction had 3 bases not matched to a gene; V was cut back by 5 bases and J by 4 bases. The CDR3 DNA follows: TGTGCCAGCAGTCTTAGCGGGAGGTACGAGCAGTACTTC. This encodes CASSLSGRYEQYF.

The rearrangement uses TRBV7-2 and TRBJ2-1, with TRBD1 matching over 7 bases. V dropped 1 base and J dropped 11; count of bases not matched to a gene: 2. The CDR3 covers 12 residues. Germline assignment: CDR1 SGHTA and CDR2 FQGNSA. CDR3 coding DNA: TGTGCCAGCAGCTTAGAGGGGGCGAAGCAGTTCTTC. Amino acids: CASSLEGAKQFF.